This is a list of T cell receptor beta chains from one sample in a study of T cells in Graves' hyperthyroidism and ophthalmopathy. TCRdb re-derived calls from the multiplex PCR reads in MiXCR, one entry per CDR3 protein. Of fewer than 450,000 distinct CDR3 sequences in the sample, around 15% were seen once. Input material: blood. The receptors originated from a man aged 45 to 65 with Graves' ophthalmopathy. Both conserved end residues are trimmed from each CDR3. The D gene is left open where the match is weak. A clone size is listed for some rows: how often the clone was seen (once, few, many), or a class if it is expanded.

CDR3aa: ASSGQGKNGYT; d_gene: TRBD1; abundance: many; j_gene: TRBJ1-2; v_gene: TRBV27
CDR3aa: ASSPPGGGVDTQY; d_gene: TRBD2; abundance: many; j_gene: TRBJ2-3; v_gene: TRBV11-2
CDR3aa: ASSLPGLPNTGELF; d_gene: TRBD2; abundance: few; j_gene: TRBJ2-2; v_gene: TRBV28
CDR3aa: SASSQRAVYEQY; d_gene: .; abundance: .; j_gene: TRBJ2-7; v_gene: TRBV20-1
CDR3aa: ASSYGTSEF; d_gene: TRBD2; abundance: many; j_gene: TRBJ2-1; v_gene: TRBV3-1
CDR3aa: ASSLNLARGEQY; d_gene: .; abundance: many; j_gene: TRBJ2-7; v_gene: TRBV11-1
CDR3aa: SARALAFKLNEQF; d_gene: .; abundance: many; j_gene: TRBJ2-1; v_gene: TRBV20-1
CDR3aa: ASSQELAFTQETQY; d_gene: .; abundance: many; j_gene: TRBJ2-5; v_gene: TRBV3-1
CDR3aa: ASSQFGQNPYEQY; d_gene: .; abundance: many; j_gene: TRBJ2-7; v_gene: TRBV3-1
CDR3aa: SVAGQYYGYT; d_gene: .; abundance: few; j_gene: TRBJ1-2; v_gene: TRBV29-1
CDR3aa: ASSQGSAARQF; d_gene: .; abundance: .; j_gene: TRBJ2-1; v_gene: TRBV14
CDR3aa: ASSVQAYNEQF; d_gene: .; abundance: many; j_gene: TRBJ2-1; v_gene: TRBV9